These 32 T cell receptor beta chains originate from one sample sequenced in a study of blood T cell repertoires in COVID-19. Sequencing used immunoSEQ multiplex PCR; TCRdb keeps in-frame clones, though not all of them. The profile shows 200,000 to 250,000 clones, roughly nine tenths of them singletons. The sequenced sample consisted of peripheral blood. The receptors shown here come from a woman in her fifties or sixties who had recovered from COVID-19.

This clone was counted only a few times. V is TRBV6-6 and J is TRBJ2-3; D is uncertain. The germline V gene encodes CDR1 MNHNY and CDR2 SVGAGI (reference sequence). Between the trimmed V and J ends, which lost 6 bases and 5 bases, there was a span of 12 bases. The CDR3 contains 13 residues. CDR3 coding DNA: TGTGCCAGCAGCCACTTTAACCTAGATACGCAGTATTTT. Translated, it gives CASSHFNLDTQYF.

This clone was seen only a few times. The chain is built from TRBV9 and TRBJ1-2; the D gene is possibly TRBD1 (5 bases). CDR3 length: 14 residues. V lost 0 bases and J lost 5, with 11 bases in between. CDR1 and CDR2 (germline): SGDLS, YYNGEE. CDR3 region: CASSVAQGRYGYTF. In nucleotides, the CDR3 is TGTGCCAGCAGCGTAGCCCAGGGAAGATATGGCTACACCTTC.

The gene calls are TRBV9 and TRBJ2-3, with 13 bases lining up with TRBD2. This CDR3 has 18 residues. The ends lost 0 bases at V and 0 bases at J; junction bases unmatched: 4. Per the germline V gene, CDR1 is SGDLS and CDR2 is YYNGEE. This CDR3 is CASSVAGLAGTSTDTQYF. CDR3 DNA: TGTGCCAGCAGCGTAGCGGGACTAGCGGGGACTAGCACAGATACGCAGTATTTT. Supplemented by reference TRBV9 and TRBJ2-3, the full variable domain reads DSGVTQTPKHLITATGQRVTLRCSPRSGDLSVYWYQQSLDQGLQFLIQYYNGEERAKGNILERFSAQQFPDLHSELNLSSLELGDSALYFCASSVAGLAGTSTDTQYFGPGTRLTVL.

As regards this clone: This CDR3 is also generated by other DNA sequences in the sample. The genes are TRBV27 and TRBJ1-5; no firm D call. This CDR3 is 14 amino acids long. Germline V gives CDR1 MNHEY, CDR2 SMNVEV (reference sequence). V gave up 4 bases and J gave up 0 bases, with 7 bases separating them. Here the CDR3 reads CASSSRSSNQPQHF. Here the CDR3 DNA reads TGTGCCAGCAGTTCTAGATCTAGCAATCAGCCCCAGCATTTT.

The J gene is TRBJ2-2, the V gene TRBV5-1; D possibly corresponds to TRBD2 (5 bases). CDR3 length equals 15 residues. CDR1 and CDR2 from the germline V gene are SGHRS and YFSETQ. V was shortened by 2 bases and J by 4 bases, with 12 bases between the two germline ends. The CDR3 nucleotides are TGCGCCAGCAGCTTCCAGGCCGCGGGCACCGGGGAGCTGTTTTTT. Residues: CASSFQAAGTGELFF. The full variable domain, its missing parts supplied by reference TRBV5-1 and TRBJ2-2, is KAGVTQTPRYLIKTRGQQVTLSCSPISGHRSVSWYQQTPGQGLQFLFEYFSETQRNKGNFPGRFSGRQFSNSRSEMNVSTLELGDSALYLCASSFQAAGTGELFFGEGSRLTVL.

V is TRBV5-8 and J is TRBJ2-2, with D possibly being TRBD1 (5 bases). CDR1 is SGHTS, CDR2 YDEGEE, per germline. The CDR3 extends over 14 amino acids. Trimming took 5 bases from V and 2 from J, leaving 10 bases between them. CDR3 nucleotides: TGTGCCAGCAGTCGACAGATAAACACCGGGGAGCTGTTTTTT. Encoded protein: CASSRQINTGELFF. The whole variable domain, filled in from reference TRBV5-8 and TRBJ2-2, reads EAGVTQSPTHLIKTRGQQATLRCSPISGHTSVYWYQQALGLGLQFLLWYDEGEERNRGNFPPRFSGRQFPNYSSELNVNALELEDSALYLCASSRQINTGELFFGEGSRLTVL.

V is TRBV7-2 and J is TRBJ2-1, with a possible D match to TRBD1 (6 bases). The ends were cut back, 6 bases at V and 8 bases at J, with 23 bases in the middle. The CDR3 length is 16 residues. Germline CDR1 reads SGHTA; CDR2 reads FQGNSA. The DNA of the CDR3 is TGTGCCAGCAGTCCCCTTAGGGGCGGCAGGGGTGATGAGCAGTTCTTC. Its protein product is CASSPLRGGRGDEQFF.

The V gene is TRBV19, the J gene TRBJ2-7; TRBD1 is a possible D gene (5 bases). V gave up 3 bases and J gave up 3 bases, with 9 bases separating them. Germline CDR1 LNHDA, CDR2 SQIVND (reference sequence). This CDR3 contains 13 residues. The CDR3 spells CASSMTVLYEQYF. The CDR3 region has the DNA TGTGCCAGTAGTATGACAGTCCTCTACGAGCAGTACTTC.

V and J are TRBV7-6 and TRBJ2-1; 9 nucleotides match TRBD1. V shed 1 base, J shed 4 bases, and the junction held 5 bases outside the gene matches. In germline, CDR1 is SGHVS, CDR2 FNYEAQ. The CDR3 length is 16 residues. DNA for the CDR3: TGTGCCAGCAGCTTAGTGAGACAGGGGGTGTACAATGAGCAGTTCTTC. It codes for CASSLVRQGVYNEQFF.

The V call is TRBV5-1, the J call TRBJ2-2; D is possibly TRBD2 (6 bases). CDR1 SGHRS and CDR2 YFSETQ come from the germline V gene. The CDR3 extends over 15 amino acids. V shed 4 bases and J shed 9 bases, with 19 bases lying between them. This CDR3 is CASSDQGGWERELFF. The DNA for the CDR3 is TGCGCCAGCAGCGACCAGGGAGGTTGGGAAAGGGAGCTGTTTTTT.

CDR3 nucleotides: TGTGCCACCAGCAGGGGGGCTAGCGGTAGCACAGATACGCAGTATTTT. Residues: CATSRGASGSTDTQYF. The V and J genes are TRBV15 and TRBJ2-3; maybe TRBD2 (7 bases). The germline V gene encodes CDR1 LNHNV and CDR2 YYDKDF (reference sequence). V was shortened by 3 bases and J by 0 bases, with 13 bases between the two germline ends. CDR3 size: 16 residues.

Comments on this clone: The sample contains more than one DNA sequence encoding this CDR3. This chain connects TRBV4-1 to TRBJ1-1; 7 positions agree with TRBD1. Unmatched junction bases numbered 4, after V lost 4 bases and J lost 2 bases. CDR3 length equals 14 residues. Looked up from germline, CDR1 is MGHRA and CDR2 is YSYEKL. This CDR3 is CASSLRGLNTEAFF. Written as DNA, the CDR3 is TGCGCCAGCAGCCTAAGGGGGCTTAACACTGAAGCTTTCTTT.

The chain recombines TRBV7-8 with TRBJ1-5; 8 nucleotides agree with TRBD1. J was trimmed by 5 bases and V by 5 bases; bases with no gene match: 11. There are 16 residues in the CDR3. Germline lookup yields CDR1 SGHVS and CDR2 FQNEAQ. CDR3 in DNA: TGTGCCAGCAGCGTCAACCAGGGGGCGCGGGATCAGCCCCAGCATTTT. It specifies CASSVNQGARDQPQHF.

This sequence joins TRBV19 and TRBJ2-5; 7 bases fit TRBD1. The CDR3 contains 13 residues. The junction had 3 bases not matched to a gene; V was cut back by 3 bases and J by 5 bases. Germline V gene lookup returns CDR1 LNHDA and CDR2 SQIVND (reference sequence). The CDR3 coding sequence is TGTGCCAGTAGTATGAGGGGGCAGGAGACCCAGTACTTC. Protein sequence: CASSMRGQETQYF.

Here the CDR3 reads CASSIYGGDQPQHF. The CDR3 DNA follows: TGTGCCAGTAGTATCTACGGGGGAGATCAGCCCCAGCATTTT. The chain uses TRBV19 and TRBJ1-5; possible D gene TRBD1, 5 bases. From germline, CDR1 is LNHDA and CDR2 SQIVND (reference sequence). Deletions cut 3 bases from V and 5 bases from J, with 11 bases between. The length of the CDR3 is 14 residues.

The chain joins TRBV9 to TRBJ2-1; possibly TRBD2 for D (7 bases). Per the germline V gene, CDR1 is SGDLS and CDR2 is YYNGEE. V was shortened by 4 bases and J by 7 bases, with 18 bases between the two germline ends. This CDR3 is built from 15 residues. CDR3 sequence reads: CASSLGGGAGNEQFF. The CDR3 bases are TGTGCCAGCAGCCTGGGAGGGGGGGCTGGTAATGAGCAGTTCTTC.

The rearrangement joins TRBV2 to TRBJ2-7; TRBD1 matches 9 bases. The CDR3 runs to 14 residues. With 11 bases clipped from V and 2 bases from J, the junction kept 10 bases outside the gene matches. CDR1 and CDR2 from the germline V gene are SNHLY and FYNNEI. The DNA for the CDR3 is TGTGCCGGCAAGCGGAGGGACAGGGCCTACGAGCAGTACTTC. It codes for CAGKRRDRAYEQYF. The full variable domain, rest sourced from reference TRBV2 and TRBJ2-7, is EPEVTQTPSHQVTQMGQEVILRCVPISNHLYFYWYRQILGQKVEFLVSFYNNEISEKSEIFDDQFSVERPDGSNFTLKIRSTKLEDSAMYFCAGKRRDRAYEQYFGPGTRLTVT.

The chain links TRBV4-1 to TRBJ1-2; D gene unclear. V gave up 1 base and J gave up 7 bases, with 10 bases separating them. The CDR3 is made up of 13 amino acids. The germline V gene has CDR1 MGHRA and CDR2 YSYEKL. CDR3: CASSQVALSGYTF. CDR3 DNA: TGCGCCAGCAGCCAAGTAGCTTTATCTGGCTACACCTTC.

This clone was detected only once. The chain joins TRBV11-2 to TRBJ1-1, with D perhaps TRBD1 (5 bases). The CDR3 has 13 residues. V was pared by 7 bases and J by 8 bases, with 17 bases between. The V gene's germline CDR1 is SGHAT and CDR2 FQNNGV. The CDR3 bases are TGTGCCAGCAACCGACAGCCCAGGGAAGAAGCTTTCTTT. Its translation is CASNRQPREEAFF.

The chain carries TRBV5-4 and TRBJ2-5, with 10 bases identical to TRBD1. V lost 6 bases to trimming and J lost 5 bases; unmatched junction nucleotides: 4. The CDR3 covers 13 residues. Germline assignment: CDR1 SGHNT and CDR2 YYREEE (reference sequence). This CDR3 reads CASNMDRGETQYF. The CDR3 DNA follows: TGTGCCAGCAATATGGACAGGGGGGAGACCCAGTACTTC.

This clone was counted only a few times. The junction shows a germline mismatch at one end, possibly a read error. V and J are TRBV7-7 and TRBJ1-6; 8 bases match TRBD1. From germline, CDR1 is SSHAT and CDR2 FNYEAQ (reference sequence). The length of the CDR3 is 13 residues. The CDR3 region has the DNA TGTGCTAGCAGCTTAGGGACAGGTTCACCCCTCCACTTT. Its protein is CASSLGTGSPLHF.

This chain's CDR3 is CASSPRTGYDGELFF. CDR3 coding DNA: TGTGCCAGCAGCCCCCGGACAGGGTATGACGGGGAGCTGTTTTTT. The chain carries TRBV3-1 (or the pseudogene TRBV3-2) and TRBJ2-2; 8 bases are shared with TRBD1. CDR3 length equals 15 residues. Germline V gene sequence: CDR1 LGHDT, CDR2 YNNKEL (reference sequence). V gave up 4 bases and J gave up 7 bases; unmatched junction bases: 8.

V and J are TRBV5-1 and TRBJ2-3; 14 bases line up with TRBD2. The CDR3 has 19 amino acids. Germline values: CDR1 SGHRS, CDR2 YFSETQ. The J segment lost 4 bases and the V segment lost 1 base, leaving 11 bases of the junction unmatched. The CDR3 DNA reads as TGCGCCAGCAGCTTGACCTTCGGACTAGCGGGGGGAGGGGCAGATACGCAGTATTTT. Translation: CASSLTFGLAGGGADTQYF.

J is TRBJ2-1 and V is TRBV7-9; 8 nucleotides agree with TRBD2. This CDR3 comprises 14 residues. V lost 3 bases to trimming and J lost 8 bases; unmatched junction nucleotides: 6. In germline, CDR1 is SEHNR, CDR2 FQNEAQ (reference sequence). The CDR3 here is CASSFSGTGDEQFF. For the CDR3, the DNA is TGTGCCAGCAGCTTTAGCGGGACGGGCGATGAGCAGTTCTTC. Looking up the rest from reference TRBV7-9 and TRBJ2-1 gives the full variable domain: DTGVSQNPRHKITKRGQNVTFRCDPISEHNRLYWYRQTLGQGPEFLTYFQNEAQLEKSRLLSDRFSAERPKGSFSTLEIQRTEQGDSAMYLCASSFSGTGDEQFFGPGTRLTVL.

The rearrangement links TRBV9 to TRBJ2-2; possible D gene TRBD2, 5 bases. This CDR3 has 15 residues. The V gene lost 0 bases and the J gene lost 1 base, with 7 bases spanning the gap. Looked up from germline, CDR1 is SGDLS and CDR2 is YYNGEE. The CDR3 loop is CASSVAAGNTGELFF. The CDR3 DNA reads as TGTGCCAGCAGCGTAGCTGCGGGGAACACCGGGGAGCTGTTTTTT.

CDR3 sequence: CASSTIQGAAFF. The CDR3 DNA follows: TGTGCCAGCAGTACGATACAGGGGGCAGCTTTCTTT. The genes are TRBV12-3 or TRBV12-4 and TRBJ1-1; 9 nucleotides match TRBD1. The CDR3 consists of 12 residues. After removal of 5 bases from V and 10 bases from J, the junction contained 5 bases not matched to a gene.

The rearrangement links TRBV5-6 to TRBJ2-7, with 7 nucleotides matching TRBD1. Looked up from germline, CDR1 is SGHDT and CDR2 is YYEEEE. The J segment lost 2 bases and the V segment lost 0 bases, leaving 5 bases of the junction unmatched. This CDR3 has 15 amino acids. The CDR3, as DNA: TGTGCCAGCAGCTTGGTAGGGGACAGAGCCTACGAGCAGTACTTC. Protein sequence: CASSLVGDRAYEQYF.

The V gene is TRBV27, the J gene TRBJ2-3; TRBD1 might be the D (5 bases). The V gene's germline CDR1 is MNHEY and CDR2 SMNVEV (reference sequence). This CDR3 region has 15 residues. The germline V and J ends were trimmed by 5 bases and 0 bases, with 12 bases remaining between them. CDR3 sequence: CASSDRPYSTDTQYF. The DNA for the CDR3 is TGTGCCAGCAGTGACAGACCCTATAGCACAGATACGCAGTATTTT.

The chain combines TRBV12-3 or TRBV12-4 with TRBJ2-3; D not certain. Trimming left V 6 bases short and J 2 bases short, with 6 bases between. The CDR3 consists of 12 residues. CDR3 loop: CASSPFTDTQYF. CDR3 DNA sequence: TGTGCCAGCAGCCCCTTCACAGATACGCAGTATTTT.

The rearrangement links TRBV7-8 to TRBJ2-5; 7 bases are shared with TRBD1. Germline values: CDR1 SGHVS, CDR2 FQNEAQ. The length of the CDR3 is 14 residues. Losses at the gene ends were 6 bases for V and 4 bases for J; bases not matched to a gene: 8. CDR3 amino acids: CASSSTGNTETQYF. CDR3 nucleotides: TGTGCCAGCAGTTCGACAGGGAACACAGAGACCCAGTACTTC.

The table lists this clone with a count of one. V and J are TRBV7-9 and TRBJ2-4, with D perhaps TRBD1 (6 bases). The germline CDR1 and CDR2 sequences are SEHNR and FQNEAQ (reference sequence). Trimming shortened V by 2 bases and J by 0 bases, and 11 bases separated the two germline ends. The CDR3 totals 16 residues. This CDR3 is CASSLIQGLAKNIQYF. CDR3 bases: TGTGCCAGCAGCTTAATACAGGGTTTAGCCAAAAACATTCAGTACTTC.

The gene calls are TRBV9 and TRBJ2-7; TRBD2 matches at 10 bases. The V gene's germline CDR1 is SGDLS and CDR2 YYNGEE. V shed 7 bases, J shed 2 bases, and the junction held 6 bases outside the gene matches. This CDR3 comprises 14 residues. CDR3 DNA: TGTGCCAGCGGAGCGGGAGGGGCCCCCTACGAGCAGTACTTC. Translating gives CASGAGGAPYEQYF.